Reported below is one T cell receptor beta chain. This sample stems from a study of T cells in localized non-small cell lung cancer. The data were produced by immunoSEQ multiplex PCR, yet TCRdb's version contains in-frame clones alone and is incomplete. Among approximately 150,000 clones listed, 89% were seen once. This receptor was obtained from an older female donor with stage I lung adenocarcinoma. The sequencing used peripheral blood, collected before any cancer treatment.

CDR3 in DNA: TGTGCCAGCTCGATTGAGCGGGAGTACACCGGGGAGCTGTTTTTT. Translating it yields CASSIEREYTGELFF. The gene calls are TRBV6-6 and TRBJ2-2, with 8 bases matching TRBD2. The CDR3 is made up of 15 amino acids. The J segment lost 3 bases and the V segment lost 8 bases, leaving 8 bases of the junction unmatched. CDR1 is MNHNY and CDR2 is SVGAGI in the germline V gene (reference sequence).